This T cell receptor beta chain was profiled in a study of T cells in Graves' hyperthyroidism and ophthalmopathy. It was RNA transcripts that yielded the amplified TCR beta CDR3 regions. TCR CDR3 regions were first amplified by RT-PCR with HTBI primers. TCRdb reprocessed the multiplex PCR reads via MiXCR and lists one record per CDR3 protein. The table has some 440,000 distinct CDR3 sequences, about a sixth seen once. This clonotype has ten or more counts. The CDR3 has 14 amino acids. V was pared by 5 bases and J by 1 base, with 13 bases between. Germline values: CDR1 DFQATT, CDR2 SNEGSKA (reference sequence).

The sample was blood. The rearrangement joins TRBV20-1 to TRBJ2-3; D may be TRBD1 (7 bases). This TCR came from a woman younger than 35 with Graves' hyperthyroidism. The CDR3 coding sequence is TGCAGTGCTCAAATCAGGGGGGGCACAGATACGCAGTATTTT. Translating gives CSAQIRGGTDTQYF.